The present TCR beta chain was sequenced within a study of OX40 agonist ivuxolimab in advanced cancers. Turning to the study itself: The dose-escalation group included hepatocellular carcinoma, melanoma, renal cell carcinoma and head and neck cancer. Treatment received earlier with anti-PD-1, anti-PD-L1 or anti-CTLA-4 agents was allowed, and over 30% had some.

Germline CDR1 KGHSH, CDR2 LQKENI. This CDR3 comprises 14 residues. Losses at the gene ends were 6 bases for V and 3 bases for J; bases not matched to a gene: 8. Clones were sequenced by immunoSEQ multiplex PCR, and TCRdb holds only the in-frame ones, with some missing. The sample includes some 46,000 clones, 89% of them seen just once. The J gene is TRBJ2-7, the V gene TRBV18, with 7 bases fitting TRBD1. The sequence was obtained from an adult with an advanced solid tumor such as melanoma, head and neck, liver or kidney cancer. Specimen: CD4+ or CD8+ T cells sorted from blood, collected in a trial of the OX40 agonist ivuxolimab. CDR3 bases: TGTGCCAGCTCGCCGGATAGGGGGCTCTACGAGCAGTACTTC. Amino acid sequence: CASSPDRGLYEQYF.